The clone carrying this TCR beta chain appeared a single time. V lost 1 base, J lost 8 bases, and 8 bases lay in between. This CDR3 has 13 residues. Germline CDR1 SGHTA, CDR2 FQGTGA. Original analysis: ImmunoSEQ junction-only sequences lacked quality scores, so their filtering differed. Only in-frame clones appear in the TCRdb table, and some are missing; sequencing was by immunoSEQ multiplex PCR. The V and J calls and the clone size are those of that table, but D and trimming were determined from the DNA. Of about a million clones listed, 60% to 85% are singletons. This entry is derived from a study of shared clonotypes between healthy human individuals.

The chain uses TRBV7-3 and TRBJ2-2; D not certain. The specimen sequenced was memory CD4+ T cells from PBMCs. Subset given: CD45RA-negative fraction. The receptor was derived from a man aged 18 to 35 in good health. Some clones in this sample may be carry-over from other donors' samples. CDR3 loop: CASSLNPRGELFF. The CDR3 region has the DNA TGTGCCAGCAGCTTAAACCCCAGGGGGGAGCTGTTTTTT. Complete variable domain (other parts from reference TRBV7-3 and TRBJ2-2): GAGVSQTPSNKVTEKGKYVELRCDPISGHTALYWYRQSLGQGPEFLIYFQGTGAADDSGLPNDRFFAVRPEGSVSTLKIQRTERGDSAVYLCASSLNPRGELFFGEGSRLTVL.